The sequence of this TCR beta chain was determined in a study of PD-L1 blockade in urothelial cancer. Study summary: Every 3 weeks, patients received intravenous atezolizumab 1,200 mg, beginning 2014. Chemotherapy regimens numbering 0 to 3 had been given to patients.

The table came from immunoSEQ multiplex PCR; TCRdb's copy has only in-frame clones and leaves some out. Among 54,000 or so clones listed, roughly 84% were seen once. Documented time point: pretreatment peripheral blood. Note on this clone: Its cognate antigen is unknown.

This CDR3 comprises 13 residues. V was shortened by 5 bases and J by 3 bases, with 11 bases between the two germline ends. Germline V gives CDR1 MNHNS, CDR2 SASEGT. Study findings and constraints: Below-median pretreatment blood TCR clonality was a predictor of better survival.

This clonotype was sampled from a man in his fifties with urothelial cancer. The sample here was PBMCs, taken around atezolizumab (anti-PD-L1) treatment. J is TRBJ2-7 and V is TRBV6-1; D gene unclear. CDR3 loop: CASSPDPGYEQYF. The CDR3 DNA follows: TGTGCCAGCAGTCCCGACCCGGGCTACGAGCAGTACTTC.